Following are 27 T cell receptor beta chains from one sample sequenced in a study of blood T cell repertoires in COVID-19. The table came from immunoSEQ multiplex PCR; TCRdb's copy has only in-frame clones and leaves some out. The sample lists 350,000 to 450,000 clones, over 75% occurring once. Specimen: peripheral blood. All receptors come from a woman aged 60-75 years with COVID-19, enrolled during active disease.

CDR3 coding DNA: TGTGCCAGCAGCCTAGGGACAGGGGGACAATGGGAGCAGTACTTC. Translation gives CASSLGTGGQWEQYF. The genes are TRBV7-3 and TRBJ2-7, with TRBD1 matching over 11 bases. This CDR3 has 15 amino acids. CDR1 is SGHTA, CDR2 FQGTGA, per germline. V lost 5 bases and J lost 7; bases outside the gene matches: 10.

The chain couples TRBV2 to TRBJ2-6; 8 positions match TRBD1. Germline lookup yields CDR1 SNHLY and CDR2 FYNNEI. J gave up 0 bases and V 8 bases, and 9 bases lay outside the gene matches. The CDR3 spans 17 residues. CDR3 residues: CASGDQGALSGANVLTF. The CDR3 bases are TGTGCCAGCGGAGATCAGGGGGCACTCTCTGGGGCCAACGTCCTGACTTTC.

This clone turned up a few times. The rearrangement uses TRBV28 and TRBJ2-7; TRBD1 might be the D (6 bases). CDR3 length: 16 residues. V lost 4 bases and J lost 6, with 22 bases in between. The germline V gene encodes CDR1 MDHEN and CDR2 SYDVKM. CDR3 bases: TGTGCCAGCAGTTCCTCAACAGGGAATTGGCGGCTCGAGCAGTACTTC. This gives the protein CASSSSTGNWRLEQYF.

The rearrangement uses TRBV7-3 and TRBJ1-1; 9 bases map to TRBD1. The junction had 12 bases not matched to a gene; V was cut back by 5 bases and J by 8 bases. Germline V gene sequence: CDR1 SGHTA, CDR2 FQGTGA. The CDR3 length is 15 residues. CDR3 coding DNA: TGTGCCAGCAGCCTCCAAGGTCGGACAGGGGAAGAAGCTTTCTTT. It codes for CASSLQGRTGEEAFF.

This sequence joins TRBV11-2 and TRBJ1-1; perhaps TRBD1 as D (5 bases). The CDR3 runs 15 residues. V was pared by 5 bases and J by 5 bases, with 18 bases between. The germline CDR1 and CDR2 sequences are SGHAT and FQNNGV. As DNA, the CDR3 is TGTGCCAGCAGCCCTCTTTCTAAGGGGACTACTGAAGCTTTCTTT. Its protein product is CASSPLSKGTTEAFF.

This clone appeared once. V is TRBV6-5 and J is TRBJ1-4, with 9 bases aligning to TRBD1. CDR3 length: 16 residues. Germline CDR1 is MNHEY and CDR2 is SVGAGI. With V trimmed by 3 bases and J by 8 bases, 10 bases remained unmatched. CDR3 sequence (DNA): TGTGCCAGCAGTTATCGGGCAGGACAGGGGTACGAAAAACTGTTTTTT. Translated, it gives CASSYRAGQGYEKLFF.

This sequence joins TRBV6-5 and TRBJ1-1; 11 positions match TRBD1. CDR1 is MNHEY, CDR2 SVGAGI, per germline. Unmatched junction bases numbered 1, after V lost 6 bases and J lost 1 base. The CDR3 consists of 14 residues. The CDR3 DNA is TGTGCCAGCAGCGGACAGGGGGCGAACACTGAAGCTTTCTTT. It specifies CASSGQGANTEAFF.

The V gene is TRBV9, the J gene TRBJ2-6; D possibly corresponds to TRBD1 (5 bases). V was cut by 4 bases and J by 9 bases, with 26 bases left in between. The germline gives CDR1 SGDLS, CDR2 YYNGEE. The CDR3 loop spans 18 amino acids. The CDR3 spells CASSPEGAFRAFYNVLTF. In DNA, the CDR3 is TGTGCCAGCAGCCCAGAAGGGGCGTTCCGGGCTTTTTACAACGTCCTGACTTTC.

Points on this clone: The same CDR3 can be traced to other DNA sequences in this sample. The rearrangement joins TRBV5-1 to TRBJ1-5; D is uncertain. The germline V gene encodes CDR1 SGHRS and CDR2 YFSETQ. V gave up 4 bases and J gave up 1 base, with 12 bases separating them. CDR3 length: 15 residues. This CDR3 reads CASSPGLVSNQPQHF. CDR3 DNA: TGCGCCAGCAGCCCCGGACTTGTGAGCAATCAGCCCCAGCATTTT.

The genes are TRBV4-1 and TRBJ2-1, with D hard to call. Trimming cost V 4 bases and J 0 bases, with 7 bases left between them. This CDR3 is built from 14 residues. Germline lookup yields CDR1 MGHRA and CDR2 YSYEKL. The CDR3 reads CASSRGSSYNEQFF. CDR3 DNA: TGCGCCAGCAGCCGCGGCAGCTCCTACAATGAGCAGTTCTTC.

This clone has just one count. V gene TRBV3-1 (or the pseudogene TRBV3-2) combines with J gene TRBJ1-5, with a weak D call TRBD1 (6 bases). The ends were cut back, 1 base at V and 7 bases at J, with 11 bases in the middle. Germline CDR1 LGHDT, CDR2 YNNKEL (reference sequence). CDR3 size: 14 residues. Here the CDR3 reads CASSQGGLQQPQHF. DNA for the CDR3: TGTGCCAGCAGCCAAGGGGGGCTGCAACAGCCCCAGCATTTT.

The J gene is TRBJ1-5, the V gene TRBV2; D remains ambiguous. From germline, CDR1 is SNHLY and CDR2 FYNNEI. The CDR3 spans 14 residues. V lost 0 bases, J lost 7 bases, and 10 bases lay in between. CDR3 region: CASSEAEGRQPQHF. The CDR3 DNA is TGTGCCAGCAGTGAAGCGGAGGGTCGACAGCCCCAGCATTTT.

This clone showed up just once. The chain uses TRBV19 and TRBJ1-2, with 7 bases lining up with TRBD1. The CDR3 extends over 16 amino acids. The junction had 11 bases not matched to a gene; V was cut back by 5 bases and J by 2 bases. Germline lookup yields CDR1 LNHDA and CDR2 SQIVND (reference sequence). In DNA, the CDR3 is TGTGCCAGTAGTCCTATCTTGGGACAGATAAACTATGGCTACACCTTC. Translating gives CASSPILGQINYGYTF.

The chain joins TRBV7-7 to TRBJ2-5; D perhaps matches TRBD2 (5 bases). The CDR3 runs to 15 residues. CDR1 is SSHAT and CDR2 is FNYEAQ in the germline V gene (reference sequence). V lost 5 bases and J lost 4, with 17 bases in between. The CDR3 region is CASSPSVLAGETQYF. The CDR3 DNA is TGTGCCAGCAGCCCTTCCGTCCTAGCAGGAGAGACCCAGTACTTC.

The J gene is TRBJ2-4, the V gene TRBV10-1; 9 nucleotides line up with TRBD2. The CDR3 is made up of 21 amino acids. Losses at the gene ends were 0 bases for V and 1 base for J; bases not matched to a gene: 16. Germline assignment: CDR1 WNHNN and CDR2 SYGVQD (reference sequence). The DNA of the CDR3 is TGCGCCAGCAGTGAGTCGGAGGCGAAAGCGGGGGGCCCTGGGGCCAAAAACATTCAGTACTTC. Translating it yields CASSESEAKAGGPGAKNIQYF.

This chain links TRBV6-6 with TRBJ1-4; D may be TRBD1 (6 bases). The CDR3 sequence is 14 residues long. Trimming removed 7 bases at V and 2 bases at J, with 11 bases between. The germline V gene encodes CDR1 MNHNY and CDR2 SVGAGI (reference sequence). CDR3 region: CASKAGATNEKLFF. The CDR3 DNA sequence: TGTGCCAGCAAGGCAGGGGCGACTAATGAAAAACTGTTTTTT.

This rearrangement joins TRBV29-1 to TRBJ1-1, with D tentatively TRBD1 (5 bases). V lost 4 bases to trimming and J lost 0 bases, with 12 bases between them. From germline, CDR1 is SQVTM and CDR2 ANQGSEA. The CDR3 has 14 residues. The CDR3 loop is CSVGSQEMNTEAFF. For the CDR3, the DNA is TGCAGCGTTGGCTCACAGGAGATGAACACTGAAGCTTTCTTT. Full variable domain (missing parts from reference TRBV29-1 and TRBJ1-1): SAVISQKPSRDICQRGTSLTIQCQVDSQVTMMFWYRQQPGQSLTLIATANQGSEATYESGFVIDKFPISRPNLTFSTLTVSNMSPEDSSIYLCSVGSQEMNTEAFFGQGTRLTVV.

The V and J genes are TRBV12-3 or TRBV12-4 and TRBJ2-7, with D perhaps matching TRBD1 (5 bases). This CDR3 contains 13 residues. V was pared by 5 bases and J by 3 bases, with 11 bases between. The CDR3 DNA sequence: TGTGCCAGCAGTAAAAACAGGTACTACGAGCAGTACTTC. Its translation: CASSKNRYYEQYF.

This clone was seen a few times. The V and J genes are TRBV6-5 and TRBJ1-1, with D maybe TRBD1 (6 bases). V was trimmed by 7 bases and J by 4 bases, leaving 13 bases between them. The germline V gene encodes CDR1 MNHEY and CDR2 SVGAGI. This CDR3 has 13 residues. CDR3 bases: TGTGCCAGCATTAACAGGGCGTTCACTGAAGCTTTCTTT. Translation gives CASINRAFTEAFF.

This clone was detected once. This rearrangement joins TRBV5-1 to TRBJ1-1; TRBD1 agrees at 7 bases. This CDR3 is 13 amino acids long. V shed 2 bases, J shed 7 bases, and the junction held 5 bases outside the gene matches. Germline V gene data show CDR1 as SGHRS and CDR2 as YFSETQ. The CDR3 DNA reads TGCGCCAGCAGCTTTAGGACAGGTTTTGAAGCTTTCTTT. Its translation: CASSFRTGFEAFF.

The chain uses TRBV30 and TRBJ1-6; 7 bases are shared with TRBD1. V dropped 3 bases and J dropped 7; count of bases not matched to a gene: 6. This CDR3 contains 14 residues. The germline CDR1 and CDR2 sequences are GTSNPN and SVGIG (reference sequence). The CDR3 DNA reads TGTGCCTGGAGGTTCACAGGGGTGAATTCACCCCTCCACTTT. Its translation: CAWRFTGVNSPLHF.

The J gene is TRBJ1-2, the V gene TRBV12-5, with a weak D call TRBD1 (5 bases). The germline V gene encodes CDR1 LGHNT and CDR2 FRNRAP. V was shortened by 1 base and J by 5 bases, with 14 bases between the two germline ends. There are 15 residues in the CDR3. CDR3 residues: CASGLGSGGRYGYTF. CDR3 sequence (DNA): TGTGCTAGTGGTTTGGGTTCCGGGGGTCGGTATGGCTACACCTTC. The full variable domain, with the rest looked up from reference TRBV12-5 and TRBJ1-2, is DARVTQTPRHKVTEMGQEVTMRCQPILGHNTVFWYRQTMMQGLELLAYFRNRAPLDDSGMPKDRFSAEMPDATLATLKIQPSEPRDSAVYFCASGLGSGGRYGYTFGSGTRLTVV.

The CDR3 sequence: CATSEKGQGNTGELFF. The CDR3 region has the DNA TGTGCCACCAGTGAAAAGGGACAGGGTAACACCGGGGAGCTGTTTTTT. This sequence joins TRBV24-1 and TRBJ2-2; 9 nucleotides match TRBD1. CDR3 length: 16 residues. Looked up from germline, CDR1 is KGHDR and CDR2 is SFDVKD. The junction had 4 bases not matched to a gene; V was cut back by 4 bases and J by 2 bases.

This clone was found once. The chain combines TRBV19 with TRBJ1-5; D gene uncertain. The length of the CDR3 is 16 residues. Between the trimmed V and J ends, which lost 3 bases and 0 bases, there was a span of 12 bases. In germline, CDR1 is LNHDA, CDR2 SQIVND (reference sequence). This CDR3 is CASSIESAYSNQPQHF. CDR3 sequence (DNA): TGTGCCAGTAGTATTGAGTCAGCGTATAGCAATCAGCCCCAGCATTTT.

V is TRBV6-5 and J is TRBJ1-1; maybe TRBD1 (6 bases). The V gene lost 3 bases and the J gene lost 5 bases, with 16 bases spanning the gap. The CDR3 extends over 15 amino acids. Germline assignment: CDR1 MNHEY and CDR2 SVGAGI. CDR3 amino acids: CASSYEGRGGTEAFF. As DNA, the CDR3 is TGTGCCAGCAGTTATGAAGGCAGGGGTGGAACTGAAGCTTTCTTT.

The chain has TRBV23-1 and TRBJ2-3, with 12 bases lining up with TRBD1. TRBV23-1 is classed as an ORF, of uncertain function. Trimming removed 4 bases from V and 5 bases from J; junction bases left unmatched: 4. The CDR3 totals 15 residues. CDR3 region: CASSPGQGAQDTQYF. CDR3 sequence (DNA): TGCGCCAGCAGTCCGGGACAGGGGGCGCAAGATACGCAGTATTTT.

The chain carries TRBV18 and TRBJ2-5; a weak D match, TRBD2 (6 bases). The germline V and J ends were trimmed by 3 bases and 2 bases, with 10 bases remaining between them. This CDR3 is built from 14 residues. Per germline, CDR1 KGHSH and CDR2 LQKENI. CDR3 in amino acids: CASSPAAGQETQYF. The CDR3, as DNA: TGTGCCAGCTCACCCGCGGCGGGGCAAGAGACCCAGTACTTC.